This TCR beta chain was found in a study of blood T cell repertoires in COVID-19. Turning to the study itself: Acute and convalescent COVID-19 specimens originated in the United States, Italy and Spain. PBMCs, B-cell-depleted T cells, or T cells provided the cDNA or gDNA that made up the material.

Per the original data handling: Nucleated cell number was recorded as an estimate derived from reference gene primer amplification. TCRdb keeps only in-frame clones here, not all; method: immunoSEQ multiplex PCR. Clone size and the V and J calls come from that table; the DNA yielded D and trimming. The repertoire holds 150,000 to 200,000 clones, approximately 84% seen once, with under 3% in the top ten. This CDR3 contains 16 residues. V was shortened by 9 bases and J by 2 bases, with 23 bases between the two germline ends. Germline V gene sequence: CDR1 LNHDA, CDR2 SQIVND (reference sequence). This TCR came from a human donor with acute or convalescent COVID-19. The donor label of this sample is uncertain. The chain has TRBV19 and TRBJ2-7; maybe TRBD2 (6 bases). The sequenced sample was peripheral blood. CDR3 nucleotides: TGTGCCAGCAGGCCCGCGGGACGCTCAGGGACCTACGAGCAGTACTTC. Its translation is CASRPAGRSGTYEQYF.